These 5 T cell receptor beta chains came from one sample sequenced in a study of T-cell memory formation after mild COVID-19. Each CDR3 protein gets one entry after TCRdb re-called the 5' RACE reads with MiXCR. The table shows about 190,000 distinct CDR3 sequences, with about 22% occurring only once. Sequencing was performed on PBMCs or a T cell subset sorted from them (not recorded which). These TCRs come from an adult woman who had mild COVID-19 (a few samples of this study predate the infection). Cell type and time point are not known.

This clonotype was seen a handful of times. The chain is built from TRBV7-8 and TRBJ2-3; D call uncertain. Germline CDR1 SGHVS, CDR2 FQNEAQ. There are 13 residues in the CDR3. The V end was cut by 4 bases, the J end by 2 bases, with 7 bases between. CDR3 loop: CASSSSATDTQYF. The CDR3 region has the DNA TGTGCCAGCAGCTCCTCTGCCACAGATACGCAGTATTTT. Full variable domain (outside the CDR3, taken from reference TRBV7-8 and TRBJ2-3): GAGVSQSPRYKVAKRGQDVALRCDPISGHVSLFWYQQALGQGPEFLTYFQNEAQLDKSGLPSDRFFAERPEGSVSTLKIQRTQQEDSAVYLCASSSSATDTQYFGPGTRLTVL.

The gene calls are TRBV7-9 and TRBJ2-1, with 8 nucleotides matching TRBD1. CDR1 is SEHNR and CDR2 is FQNEAQ in the germline V gene (reference sequence). The CDR3 length is 11 residues. The J segment lost 15 bases and the V segment lost 5 bases, leaving 6 bases of the junction unmatched. CDR3: CASSQQDRVFF. In DNA form, the CDR3 reads TGTGCCAGCAGCCAACAGGACAGGGTGTTCTTC.

This clonotype turned up a few times. The chain has TRBV4-1 and TRBJ1-5, with unresolved D. This CDR3 region has 14 residues. Trimming shortened V by 2 bases and J by 7 bases, and 12 bases separated the two germline ends. Germline V lookup: CDR1 MGHRA, CDR2 YSYEKL. The CDR3 DNA sequence: TGCGCCAGCAGCCAATCCCCGGGAGGACAGCCCCAGCATTTT. It yields the protein CASSQSPGGQPQHF.

This clonotype occurred a few times. V gene TRBV15 combines with J gene TRBJ1-6, with D unresolved. CDR1 LNHNV and CDR2 YYDKDF come from the germline V gene (reference sequence). The length of the CDR3 is 17 residues. V lost 0 bases, J lost 0 bases, and 9 bases lay in between. CDR3 residues: CATSRDPWSSYNSPLHF. The DNA for the CDR3 is TGTGCCACCAGCAGAGATCCATGGAGCTCCTATAATTCACCCCTCCACTTT.

This clonotype has a handful of counts. The rearrangement joins TRBV13 to TRBJ1-1, with D hard to call. CDR3 length: 13 residues. V lost 6 bases and J 1 base, leaving 9 bases between the germline ends. Germline CDR1 PRHDT, CDR2 FYEKMQ (reference sequence). DNA for the CDR3: TGTGCCAGCAGGAAAGGGTCGAACACTGAAGCTTTCTTT. Its protein is CASRKGSNTEAFF. Filled out from reference TRBV13 and TRBJ1-1, the complete variable domain reads AAGVIQSPRHLIKEKRETATLKCYPIPRHDTVYWYQQGPGQDPQFLISFYEKMQSDKGSIPDRFSAQQFSDYHSELNMSSLELGDSALYFCASRKGSNTEAFFGQGTRLTVV.